A few counts support the clone carrying this T cell receptor (beta chain). The authors' processing: Amplification of reference gene primers provided the estimated nucleated cell counts. Sequenced by immunoSEQ multiplex PCR; TCRdb stores in-frame clones only, minus some. V and J calls and clone size follow that table, whereas D and trimming were derived from the DNA. This table has 260,000 or so clones, roughly four fifths appearing once. The ends lost 9 bases at V and 3 bases at J; junction bases unmatched: 7. Germline assignment: CDR1 MDHEN and CDR2 SYDVKM. CDR3 size: 14 residues. This sample is drawn from a study of blood T cell repertoires in COVID-19. Overall study context: Samples representing acute and convalescent COVID-19 were sourced from the United States, Italy and Spain. Sources were T cells, B-cell-depleted T cells, or PBMCs; the material itself was cDNA or gDNA.

The chain employs TRBV28 and TRBJ1-5, with 8 bases matching TRBD1. The receptor was isolated from an elderly woman with COVID-19, enrolled during active disease. The source material was peripheral blood. This chain's CDR3 is CASLTGAFNQPQHF. DNA for the CDR3: TGTGCCAGTTTGACAGGGGCTTTCAATCAGCCCCAGCATTTT. The variable domain in full, completed from reference TRBV28 and TRBJ1-5, reads DVKVTQSSRYLVKRTGEKVFLECVQDMDHENMFWYRQDPGLGLRLIYFSYDVKMKEKGDIPEGYSVSREKKERFSLILESASTNQTSMYLCASLTGAFNQPQHFGDGTRLSIL.